Below are 14 T cell receptor beta chains sequenced from a single sample in a study of T cell repertoires in cytomegalovirus infection. One entry per CDR3 protein, called by TCRdb with MiXCR from the reads. The sample yields approximately 110,000 distinct CDR3 sequences, roughly 39% seen once. Which antigens these TCRs recognize remains unknown. The sequencing used CD8+ T cells from cultured PBMCs, collected from culture after CMV antigen stimulation. These receptors originate from a human donor in good health (CMV status not recorded). Some clones in this sample may be carry-over from other donors' samples.

This clonotype was seen a handful of times. The rearrangement joins TRBV11-3 to TRBJ2-1, with D hard to call. Trimming shortened V by 2 bases and J by 2 bases, and 4 bases separated the two germline ends. The CDR3 extends over 13 amino acids. The germline V gene encodes CDR1 SGHNT and CDR2 YENEEA. The DNA of the CDR3 is TGTGCCAGCAGCTTACGGACCTACAATGAGCAGTTCTTC. Its protein is CASSLRTYNEQFF. Based on the CDR3 plus reference TRBV11-3 and TRBJ2-1, the full variable domain is EAGVVQSPRYKIIEKKQPVAFWCNPISGHNTLYWYLQNLGQGPELLIRYENEEAVDDSQLPKDRFSAERLKGVDSTLKIQPAELGDSAVYLCASSLRTYNEQFFGPGTRLTVL.

This clonotype was counted a few times. V gene TRBV7-2 combines with J gene TRBJ1-4; D not certain. Germline V gene sequence: CDR1 SGHTA, CDR2 FQGNSA. V shed 2 bases and J shed 7 bases, with 17 bases lying between them. The CDR3 covers 16 residues. CDR3 region: CASSLNIRSWGEKLFF. The CDR3 DNA is TGTGCCAGCAGCTTAAATATCCGCAGCTGGGGTGAAAAACTGTTTTTT.

This chain connects TRBV19 to TRBJ2-1; D perhaps matches TRBD2 (6 bases). Germline-derived CDR1 and CDR2 are LNHDA and SQIVND (reference sequence). Trimming shortened V by 5 bases and J by 0 bases, and 14 bases separated the two germline ends. This CDR3 contains 16 residues. The CDR3 loop reads CASSSLATYSYNEQFF. The CDR3 coding sequence is TGTGCCAGTAGTTCGCTAGCGACCTACTCCTACAATGAGCAGTTCTTC. Supplemented by reference TRBV19 and TRBJ2-1, the full variable domain reads DGGITQSPKYLFRKEGQNVTLSCEQNLNHDAMYWYRQDPGQGLRLIYYSQIVNDFQKGDIAEGYSVSREKKESFPLTVTSAQKNPTAFYLCASSSLATYSYNEQFFGPGTRLTVL.

The rearrangement joins TRBV11-2 to TRBJ2-3, with unresolved D. This CDR3 contains 14 residues. Trimming removed 2 bases at V and 1 base at J, with 7 bases between. Germline V gene sequence: CDR1 SGHAT, CDR2 FQNNGV. CDR3 DNA: TGTGCCAGCAGCTTATCCACAGGCACAGATACGCAGTATTTT. It is translated as CASSLSTGTDTQYF. The full variable domain, completed using reference TRBV11-2 and TRBJ2-3, is EAGVAQSPRYKIIEKRQSVAFWCNPISGHATLYWYQQILGQGPKLLIQFQNNGVVDDSQLPKDRFSAERLKGVDSTLKIQPAKLEDSAVYLCASSLSTGTDTQYFGPGTRLTVL.

The chain is built from TRBV7-6 and TRBJ2-1; D is uncertain. V was pared by 5 bases and J by 7 bases, with 9 bases between. The germline gives CDR1 SGHVS, CDR2 FNYEAQ. The CDR3 loop spans 12 amino acids. For the CDR3, the DNA is TGTGCCAGCAGCGTCATGGTGAATGAGCAGTTCTTC. It specifies CASSVMVNEQFF.

This clonotype was observed many times. The rearrangement links TRBV6-5 to TRBJ1-1; D unresolved. V shed 0 bases and J shed 0 bases, with 5 bases lying between them. CDR1 MNHEY and CDR2 SVGAGI come from the germline V gene. This CDR3 is 14 amino acids long. CDR3 DNA: TGTGCCAGCAGTTACTCCCCCATGAACACTGAAGCTTTCTTT. Residues: CASSYSPMNTEAFF.

The chain carries TRBV7-9 and TRBJ1-1; D is possibly TRBD1 (5 bases). Germline V gene lookup returns CDR1 SEHNR and CDR2 FQNEAQ (reference sequence). The V end lost 5 bases, the J end lost 3 bases, and 16 bases lay between the germline ends. The CDR3 is 15 residues long. CDR3 amino acids: CASSQGRLGDTEAFF. The CDR3 DNA sequence: TGTGCCAGCAGCCAAGGAAGGTTAGGGGACACTGAAGCTTTCTTT.

J is TRBJ1-2 and V is TRBV12-3 or TRBV12-4; no clear D. The CDR3 is 15 residues long. V lost 2 bases and J lost 4, with 14 bases in between. The CDR3 region has the DNA TGTGCCAGCAGTTTATCTGCGGGGTCAAGCTATGGCTACACCTTC. Translation gives CASSLSAGSSYGYTF.

CDR3 DNA: TGTGCCAGCAGCCACCCTAGCGGGTCAGATACGCAGTATTTT. This codes for CASSHPSGSDTQYF. The V gene is TRBV7-9, the J gene TRBJ2-3, with 8 positions matching TRBD2. J lost 4 bases, V lost 5 bases, and 5 bases had no gene match. Germline assignment: CDR1 SEHNR and CDR2 FQNEAQ (reference sequence). The CDR3 contains 14 residues.

Only a few counts were recorded for this clonotype. The chain uses TRBV29-1 and TRBJ2-1; D may be TRBD2 (7 bases). V was pared by 2 bases and J by 2 bases, with 13 bases between. This CDR3 comprises 15 residues. Germline CDR1 and CDR2: SQVTM and ANQGSEA. In DNA, the CDR3 is TGCAGCGTTGAATTCTTAGGGGGGGCCTACAATGAGCAGTTCTTC. It translates to CSVEFLGGAYNEQFF.

The chain has TRBV29-1 and TRBJ1-2; D uncertain. This CDR3 is 13 amino acids long. V lost 6 bases to trimming and J lost 8 bases, with 19 bases between them. CDR1 is SQVTM and CDR2 is ANQGSEA in the germline V gene. CDR3 region: CSVGGSSLGGYTF. CDR3 nucleotides: TGCAGCGTAGGAGGAAGCAGCCTAGGGGGCTACACCTTC.

The chain has TRBV14 and TRBJ2-7; no clear D gene. Germline CDR1 and CDR2: SGHDN and FVKESK. The V end lost 2 bases, the J end lost 6 bases, and 11 bases lay between the germline ends. This CDR3 spans 13 amino acids. The CDR3 nucleotides are TGTGCCAGCAGCCAACTACTTTACGGCGAGCAGTACTTC. Protein: CASSQLLYGEQYF.

J is TRBJ1-3 and V is TRBV15; the D gene is possibly TRBD1 (5 bases). This CDR3 has 17 residues. The V end lost 0 bases, the J end lost 2 bases, and 14 bases lay between the germline ends. Germline loops: CDR1 LNHNV, CDR2 YYDKDF (reference sequence). This chain's CDR3 is CATSRDNGGRAGNTIYF. The CDR3 DNA reads TGTGCCACCAGCAGAGATAACGGGGGAAGGGCTGGAAACACCATATATTTT.

Remarks on this clonotype: An end of the junction differs from the germline gene, which may be a read error. The chain combines TRBV4-1 with TRBJ1-3; D gene uncertain. CDR1 and CDR2 from the germline V gene are MGHRA and YSYEKL. The CDR3 length is 13 residues. The CDR3 bases are TGCGCCAGCAGCCAAGGTATGGGAAACGCCATATATTTT. Its translation is CASSQGMGNAIYF.